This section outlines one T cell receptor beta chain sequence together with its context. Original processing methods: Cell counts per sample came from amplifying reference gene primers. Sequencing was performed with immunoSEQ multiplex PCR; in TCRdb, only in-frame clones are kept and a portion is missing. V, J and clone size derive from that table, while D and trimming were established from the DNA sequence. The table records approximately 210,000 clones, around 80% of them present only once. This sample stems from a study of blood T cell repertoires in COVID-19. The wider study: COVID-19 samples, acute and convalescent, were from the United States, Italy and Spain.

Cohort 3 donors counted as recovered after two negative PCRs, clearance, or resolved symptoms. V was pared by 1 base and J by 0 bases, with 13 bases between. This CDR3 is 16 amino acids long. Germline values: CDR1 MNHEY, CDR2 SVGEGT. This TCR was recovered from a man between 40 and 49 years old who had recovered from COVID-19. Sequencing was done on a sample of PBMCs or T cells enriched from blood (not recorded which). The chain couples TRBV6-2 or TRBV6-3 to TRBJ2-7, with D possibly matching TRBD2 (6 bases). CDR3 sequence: CASSYLSGPLSYEQYF. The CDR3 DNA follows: TGTGCCAGCAGTTACTTGAGCGGGCCCCTCTCCTACGAGCAGTACTTC.